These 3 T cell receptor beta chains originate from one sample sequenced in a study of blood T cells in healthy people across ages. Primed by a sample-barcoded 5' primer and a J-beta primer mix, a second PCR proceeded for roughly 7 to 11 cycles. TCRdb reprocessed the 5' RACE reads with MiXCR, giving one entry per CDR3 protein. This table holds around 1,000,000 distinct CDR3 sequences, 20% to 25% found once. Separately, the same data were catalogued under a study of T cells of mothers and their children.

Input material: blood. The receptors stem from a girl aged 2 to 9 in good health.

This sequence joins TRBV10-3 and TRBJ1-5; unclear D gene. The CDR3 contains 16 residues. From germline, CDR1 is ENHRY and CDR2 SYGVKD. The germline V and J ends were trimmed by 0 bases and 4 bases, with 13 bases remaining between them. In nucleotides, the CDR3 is TGTGCCATCAGTGAGTCGCTGGGCGGTGAGAATCAGCCCCAGCATTTT. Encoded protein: CAISESLGGENQPQHF.

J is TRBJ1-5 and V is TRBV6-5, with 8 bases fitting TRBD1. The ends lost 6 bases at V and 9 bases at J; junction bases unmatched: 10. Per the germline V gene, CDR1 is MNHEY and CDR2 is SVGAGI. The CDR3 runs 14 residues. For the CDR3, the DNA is TGTGCCAGCAGCCCGGACAGGGTCATCCGGCCCCAGCATTTT. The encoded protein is CASSPDRVIRPQHF.

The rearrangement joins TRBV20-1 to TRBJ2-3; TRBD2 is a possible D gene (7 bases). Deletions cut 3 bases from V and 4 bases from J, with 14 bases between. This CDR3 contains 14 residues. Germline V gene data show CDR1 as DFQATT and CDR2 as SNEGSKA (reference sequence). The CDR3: CSARWGGQSDTQYF. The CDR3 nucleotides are TGCAGTGCTAGGTGGGGGGGCCAGTCAGATACGCAGTATTTT.